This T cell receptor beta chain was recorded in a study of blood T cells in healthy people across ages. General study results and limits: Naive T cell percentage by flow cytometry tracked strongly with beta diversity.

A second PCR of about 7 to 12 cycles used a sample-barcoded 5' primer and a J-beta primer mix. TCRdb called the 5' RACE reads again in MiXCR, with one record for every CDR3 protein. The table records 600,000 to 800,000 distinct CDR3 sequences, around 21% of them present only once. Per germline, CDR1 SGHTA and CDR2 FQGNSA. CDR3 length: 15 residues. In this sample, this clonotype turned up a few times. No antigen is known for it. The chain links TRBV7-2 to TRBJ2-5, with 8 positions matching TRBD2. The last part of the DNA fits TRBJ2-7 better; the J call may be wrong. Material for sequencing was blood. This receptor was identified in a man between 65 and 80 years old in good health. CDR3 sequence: CASSPRTSGNYEQYF. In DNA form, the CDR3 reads TGTGCCAGCAGCCCTAGAACTAGCGGCAATTACGAGCAGTACTTC.